The 29 T cell receptor beta chains presented below share a single source sample, sequenced in a study of shared clonotypes between healthy human individuals. Naive CD8 cells lacked CD45RO and underwent positive selection for CCR7, leaving out terminally differentiated effector memory CD45RA+ cells. Sequencing was performed with immunoSEQ multiplex PCR; in TCRdb, only in-frame clones are kept and a portion is missing. The sample lists 500,000 to 700,000 clones, approximately 95% occurring once. Sequenced input: naive CD8+ T cells sorted from blood. The receptor source for this set is a woman in her 30s in good health.

About this clone: Germline is not matched at one junction end, which may reflect a read error. CDR3 sequence (DNA): TGTGCCAGCAGTTACTCGAAATTCACTAGGGACTTC. Amino acids: CASSYSKFTRDF. V and J are TRBV6-5 and TRBJ2-7; possibly TRBD2 for D (5 bases). The V gene's germline CDR1 is MNHEY and CDR2 SVGAGI. CDR3 length: 12 amino acids.

The chain employs TRBV29-1 and TRBJ2-3; 9 bases align to TRBD2. From germline, CDR1 is SQVTM and CDR2 ANQGSEA. Trimming cost V 7 bases and J 6 bases; bases outside gene matches: 8. The CDR3 totals 13 residues. CDR3 coding DNA: TGCAGCGCAATAGCGGGAGCGGTGGATACGCAGTATTTT. Encoded protein: CSAIAGAVDTQYF.

V usage is TRBV4-1 and J usage is TRBJ1-1; D is unclear. Germline V gives CDR1 MGHRA, CDR2 YSYEKL. This CDR3 comprises 14 residues. V was shortened by 4 bases and J by 2 bases, with 11 bases between the two germline ends. The CDR3 spells CASSPLQRNTEAFF. The CDR3 DNA sequence: TGCGCCAGCAGCCCCTTACAGAGAAACACTGAAGCTTTCTTT.

This clone was observed a single time. V gene TRBV7-6 combines with J gene TRBJ2-1; D is undetermined. Trimming pared 1 base from V and 0 bases from J, leaving 13 bases between. CDR3 length: 17 residues. CDR1 SGHVS and CDR2 FNYEAQ come from the germline V gene. The CDR3 loop reads CASSLEVAESSYNEQFF. Here the CDR3 DNA reads TGTGCCAGCAGCTTAGAGGTAGCCGAAAGCTCCTACAATGAGCAGTTCTTC.

This clone has just one count. The gene calls are TRBV19 and TRBJ2-7, with TRBD1 as a possible D gene (6 bases). The CDR3 is 15 residues long. The germline V and J ends were trimmed by 6 bases and 6 bases, with 21 bases remaining between them. Per the germline V gene, CDR1 is LNHDA and CDR2 is SQIVND (reference sequence). The CDR3 reads CASSLPGHAFSEQYF. As DNA, the CDR3 is TGTGCCAGTAGCTTACCGGGACATGCGTTTAGCGAGCAGTACTTC.

Concerning this clone itself: This CDR3 is also generated by other DNA sequences in the sample. The chain couples TRBV29-1 to TRBJ2-7; possibly TRBD2 for D (6 bases). Germline loops: CDR1 SQVTM, CDR2 ANQGSEA. This CDR3 has 13 amino acids. Trimming pared 4 bases from V and 1 base from J, leaving 11 bases between. This CDR3 reads CSVGSGSSYEQYF. DNA of the CDR3: TGCAGCGTTGGAAGCGGGTCGTCCTACGAGCAGTACTTC.

The chain couples TRBV5-1 to TRBJ2-7; the match to TRBD1 covers 9 bases. Trimming removed 0 bases from V and 3 bases from J; junction bases left unmatched: 4. The CDR3 runs to 15 residues. Germline loops: CDR1 SGHRS, CDR2 YFSETQ. CDR3 region: CASSLEGQGSYEQYF. The CDR3 DNA reads as TGCGCCAGCAGCTTGGAGGGACAGGGAAGCTACGAGCAGTACTTC.

This chain connects TRBV19 to TRBJ1-5; D ambiguous. The CDR3 has 18 amino acids. From germline, CDR1 is LNHDA and CDR2 SQIVND (reference sequence). Trimming took off 5 bases at V and 0 bases at J, with 20 bases between the two ends. CDR3 DNA: TGTGCCAGTAGTGAGGGAGGGTTGTACGGGTATAGCAATCAGCCCCAGCATTTT. Translated: CASSEGGLYGYSNQPQHF.

The J gene is TRBJ1-1, the V gene TRBV21-1. TRBV21-1 constitutes a pseudogene. The CDR3 consists of 13 residues. CDR3: CASSPPAVTEAFF. The DNA for the CDR3 is TGTGCCAGCAGCCCCCCAGCGGTTACTGAAGCTTTCTTT.

This clone has just one count. This chain joins TRBV5-6 and TRBJ2-1; 8 bases match TRBD1. Germline V lookup: CDR1 SGHDT, CDR2 YYEEEE. V lost 4 bases and J lost 9; bases outside the gene matches: 3. There are 12 residues in the CDR3. The CDR3 protein is CASSTQGGEQFF. CDR3 sequence (DNA): TGTGCCAGCAGCACACAGGGGGGTGAGCAGTTCTTC.

V usage is TRBV28 and J usage is TRBJ1-5; a weak D match, TRBD1 (6 bases). Germline V CDR1 and CDR2: MDHEN, SYDVKM. CDR3 length equals 15 residues. Trimming cost V 3 bases and J 4 bases, with 13 bases left between them. The CDR3 DNA reads TGTGCCAGCAGTTTCATACAGGGTCGGAATCAGCCCCAGCATTTT. This gives the protein CASSFIQGRNQPQHF.

The chain carries TRBV6-5 and TRBJ2-1, with D possibly TRBD2 on 5 matching bases. The CDR3 is 14 residues long. The V gene lost 5 bases and the J gene lost 4 bases, with 12 bases spanning the gap. The V gene's germline CDR1 is MNHEY and CDR2 SVGAGI. The CDR3 DNA reads TGTGCCAGCAGTCCCGGGATTTTATACAATGAGCAGTTCTTC. Its protein product is CASSPGILYNEQFF.

This rearrangement joins TRBV4-1 to TRBJ2-7; D might be TRBD1 (6 bases). The CDR3 length is 15 residues. V was cut by 4 bases and J by 0 bases, with 13 bases left in between. Germline CDR1 is MGHRA and CDR2 is YSYEKL. The CDR3 spells CASSPVDRSSYEQYF. The DNA of the CDR3 is TGCGCCAGCAGCCCCGTCGACAGGAGCTCCTACGAGCAGTACTTC.

This rearrangement joins TRBV15 to TRBJ2-3, with a possible D match to TRBD2 (5 bases). The CDR3 contains 14 residues. The germline CDR1 and CDR2 sequences are LNHNV and YYDKDF (reference sequence). With 3 bases removed from V and 4 bases from J, the gap between germline ends came to 11 bases. This CDR3 reads CATSREGAADTQYF. As DNA, the CDR3 is TGTGCCACCAGCAGGGAAGGAGCGGCAGATACGCAGTATTTT.

The V call is TRBV6-5, the J call TRBJ2-3; 14 bases are shared with TRBD2. From germline, CDR1 is MNHEY and CDR2 SVGAGI. The CDR3 runs 14 residues. Trimming removed 11 bases from V and 4 bases from J; junction bases left unmatched: 5. The CDR3 here is CAVGTSGSADTQYF. In DNA form, the CDR3 reads TGTGCCGTCGGGACTAGCGGGAGCGCAGATACGCAGTATTTT.

CDR3 DNA: TGTGCCAGCAGCTTAGTAGATTCCCCCGAGCAGTACTTC. It encodes CASSLVDSPEQYF. This chain connects TRBV7-3 to TRBJ2-7; D is undetermined. V dropped 2 bases and J dropped 6 bases, with 11 bases sitting between them. CDR3 size: 13 residues. Per the germline V gene, CDR1 is SGHTA and CDR2 is FQGTGA.

The V and J genes are TRBV10-3 and TRBJ2-7; perhaps D is TRBD1 or TRBD2 (6 bases each). Looked up from germline, CDR1 is ENHRY and CDR2 is SYGVKD. The V end was cut by 0 bases, the J end by 6 bases, with 12 bases between. The CDR3 spans 14 residues. The CDR3 is CAISESMGGGEQYF. The CDR3 DNA follows: TGTGCCATCAGTGAGTCGATGGGGGGCGGCGAGCAGTACTTC.

This chain joins TRBV28 and TRBJ2-7, with TRBD2 identical over 8 bases. The end of the DNA is better explained by TRBJ2-1, so the J call may be wrong. CDR1 and CDR2 (germline): MDHEN, SYDVKM. The CDR3 is 13 amino acids. CDR3 amino acids: CASSLSKREMQFF. CDR3 DNA sequence: TGTGCCAGCAGTTTATCCAAGCGGGAGATGCAGTTCTTC.

CDR3 sequence reads: CASSEGTGPTYEQYF. Here the CDR3 DNA reads TGTGCCAGCAGCGAGGGGACAGGGCCAACCTACGAGCAGTACTTC. The chain joins TRBV4-2 to TRBJ2-7; TRBD1 matches at 9 bases. This CDR3 is 15 amino acids long. Germline V lookup: CDR1 LGHNA, CDR2 YNFKEQ. With V trimmed by 5 bases and J by 2 bases, 7 bases remained unmatched.

V usage is TRBV5-1 and J usage is TRBJ2-5; D gene unclear. CDR1 is SGHRS, CDR2 YFSETQ, per germline. The length of the CDR3 is 14 residues. Trimming pared 4 bases from V and 5 bases from J, leaving 15 bases between. The CDR3 nucleotides read TGCGCCAGCAGCACGGTCAAACCCGAGGAGACCCAGTACTTC. This sequence encodes CASSTVKPEETQYF.

The chain links TRBV7-8 to TRBJ2-7; D not certain. Germline-derived CDR1 and CDR2 are SGHVS and FQNEAQ. The CDR3 totals 14 residues. With 1 base removed from V and 4 bases from J, the gap between germline ends came to 11 bases. Written as DNA, the CDR3 is TGTGCCAGCAGCTTAGGATCGGGTGGTTACGAGCAGTACTTC. It specifies CASSLGSGGYEQYF.

The J gene is TRBJ1-4, the V gene TRBV7-6; D remains unclear. Germline-derived CDR1 and CDR2 are SGHVS and FNYEAQ. The ends were cut back, 6 bases at V and 5 bases at J, with 10 bases in the middle. The CDR3 runs to 13 residues. Written as DNA, the CDR3 is TGTGCCAGCAGTCCCGGACCAAATGAAAAACTGTTTTTT. Protein product: CASSPGPNEKLFF. Full variable domain (rest looked up from reference TRBV7-6 and TRBJ1-4): GAGVSQSPRYKVTKRGQDVALRCDPISGHVSLYWYRQALGQGPEFLTYFNYEAQQDKSGLPNDRFSAERPEGSISTLTIQRTEQRDSAMYRCASSPGPNEKLFFGSGTQLSVL.

CDR3 DNA: TGTGCCAGCATCCGGACAGGCTCGGCCGCTGAAGCTTTCTTT. It yields the protein CASIRTGSAAEAFF. The chain combines TRBV7-9 with TRBJ1-1; 7 nucleotides match TRBD1. This CDR3 has 14 amino acids. V gave up 7 bases and J gave up 6 bases; unmatched junction bases: 11. Germline CDR1 is SEHNR and CDR2 is FQNEAQ (reference sequence).

V usage is TRBV13 and J usage is TRBJ1-1; 8 bases line up with TRBD1. CDR3 length equals 16 residues. V shed 7 bases and J 0 bases; nucleotides not matched to a gene: 10. Germline V gene sequence: CDR1 PRHDT, CDR2 FYEKMQ (reference sequence). The DNA for the CDR3 is TGTGCCAGCACACAGGGGGGATTTTTTGTGAACACTGAAGCTTTCTTT. It codes for CASTQGGFFVNTEAFF.

The chain employs TRBV6-5 and TRBJ2-7; 7 bases are shared with TRBD2. Germline V lookup: CDR1 MNHEY, CDR2 SVGAGI. The CDR3 sequence is 12 residues long. V lost 9 bases to trimming and J lost 2 bases; unmatched junction nucleotides: 4. In DNA, the CDR3 is TGTGCCAGTGCTAGCGGCCCCTACGAGCAGTACTTC. This codes for CASASGPYEQYF.

The CDR3 DNA follows: TGTGCCAGCAGCTTAGGATCGGGACGGCGCTCTGGGGCCAACGTCCTGACTTTC. It encodes CASSLGSGRRSGANVLTF. The rearrangement uses TRBV7-9 and TRBJ2-6; D may correspond to TRBD1 or TRBD2 (5 bases each). Trimming took 1 base from V and 0 from J, leaving 13 bases between them. The CDR3 has 18 residues. Germline V gene lookup returns CDR1 SEHNR and CDR2 FQNEAQ (reference sequence).

The chain has TRBV28 and TRBJ1-1; D perhaps matches TRBD1 (5 bases). The CDR3 runs to 14 residues. V was cut by 2 bases and J by 4 bases, with 11 bases left in between. The germline V gene has CDR1 MDHEN and CDR2 SYDVKM. CDR3 nucleotides: TGTGCCAGCAGTTTAGTTAAGGGACTCACTGAAGCTTTCTTT. It translates to CASSLVKGLTEAFF.

This chain joins TRBV19 and TRBJ2-3; maybe TRBD2 (6 bases). This CDR3 comprises 15 residues. From germline, CDR1 is LNHDA and CDR2 SQIVND (reference sequence). Between the trimmed V and J ends, which lost 8 bases and 6 bases, there was a span of 21 bases. The CDR3, as DNA: TGTGCCAGTGACCCGGAGGGTAGCCGGTTCGATACGCAGTATTTT. Translating it yields CASDPEGSRFDTQYF.

A single count supports this clone. This chain joins TRBV7-8 and TRBJ2-7, with TRBD1 matching 8 bases. Germline values: CDR1 SGHVS, CDR2 FQNEAQ. The junction had 3 bases not matched to a gene; V was cut back by 5 bases and J by 0 bases. The CDR3 is made up of 14 amino acids. CDR3 region: CASSLGQVSYEQYF. The CDR3 nucleotides are TGTGCCAGCAGCCTGGGACAGGTCTCCTACGAGCAGTACTTC.